These 20 T cell receptor beta chains originate from one sample sequenced in a study of CD8 T cells in ankylosing spondylitis. TCRdb itself ran the 5' RACE reads through MiXCR, one entry per CDR3 protein. This table holds 300,000 to 350,000 distinct CDR3 sequences, 11% found once. What was sequenced was blood, either unsorted or a sorted T cell fraction (not recorded which). The receptor set was obtained from a female donor with ankylosing spondylitis or in good health (not recorded which).

The V call is TRBV5-1, the J call TRBJ1-1; 8 bases agree with TRBD1. CDR3 length equals 17 residues. Germline V lookup: CDR1 SGHRS, CDR2 YFSETQ. With 3 bases clipped from V and 0 bases from J, the junction kept 10 bases outside the gene matches. The CDR3 DNA is TGCGCCAGCAGCTCAGGACAGGGCAGGGTCATGAACACTGAAGCTTTCTTT. Translating gives CASSSGQGRVMNTEAFF.

This clonotype was found many times. This chain connects TRBV5-1 to TRBJ2-1; 9 bases are a match to TRBD2. CDR1 SGHRS and CDR2 YFSETQ come from the germline V gene. The CDR3 contains 16 residues. Unmatched junction bases numbered 3, after V lost 0 bases and J lost 2 bases. The CDR3 region has the DNA TGCGCCAGCAGCTTGGCGACTAGCGGTACCTACAATGAGCAGTTCTTC. The encoded protein is CASSLATSGTYNEQFF.

The chain joins TRBV6-1 to TRBJ2-2, with 8 nucleotides matching TRBD1. J lost 4 bases, V lost 7 bases, and 11 bases had no gene match. Germline CDR1 is MNHNS and CDR2 is SASEGT. The length of the CDR3 is 16 residues. The CDR3 nucleotides read TGTGCCAGCATTCCCTCGGCAGGGGGCTTCACCGGGGAGCTGTTTTTT. Translation gives CASIPSAGGFTGELFF.

V and J are TRBV5-5 and TRBJ1-6; TRBD1 might be the D (5 bases). Germline loops: CDR1 SGHKS, CDR2 YYEKEE (reference sequence). The CDR3 consists of 16 residues. V lost 1 base to trimming and J lost 7 bases, with 15 bases between them. Here the CDR3 reads CASSLLGGQGNSPLHF. The CDR3 nucleotides are TGTGCCAGCAGCTTGTTGGGGGGTCAGGGCAATTCACCCCTCCACTTT.

This clonotype was observed a handful of times. The chain links TRBV7-2 to TRBJ1-1; weak D call: TRBD1 (6 bases). Between the trimmed V and J ends, which lost 5 bases and 5 bases, there was a span of 12 bases. The CDR3 is 13 amino acids. Germline assignment: CDR1 SGHTA and CDR2 FQGNSA. The DNA for the CDR3 is TGTGCCAGCAGCCCCACAGGGTGGACTGAAGCTTTCTTT. Amino acid sequence: CASSPTGWTEAFF.

This clonotype was found many times. This chain links TRBV7-9 with TRBJ2-1, with D maybe TRBD2 (6 bases). V was cut by 3 bases and J by 4 bases, with 13 bases left in between. The CDR3 loop spans 15 amino acids. Germline loops: CDR1 SEHNR, CDR2 FQNEAQ (reference sequence). The CDR3 loop is CASSLFGTLYNEQFF. The DNA of the CDR3 is TGTGCCAGCAGCTTGTTCGGGACTTTGTACAATGAGCAGTTCTTC. Based on the CDR3 plus reference TRBV7-9 and TRBJ2-1, the full variable domain is DTGVSQNPRHKITKRGQNVTFRCDPISEHNRLYWYRQTLGQGPEFLTYFQNEAQLEKSRLLSDRFSAERPKGSFSTLEIQRTEQGDSAMYLCASSLFGTLYNEQFFGPGTRLTVL.

The sample holds many counts of this clonotype. V is TRBV20-1 and J is TRBJ2-1; 10 bases align to TRBD2. This CDR3 contains 13 residues. Germline CDR1 reads DFQATT; CDR2 reads SNEGSKA (reference sequence). After removal of 2 bases from V and 8 bases from J, the junction contained 3 bases not matched to a gene. The CDR3 DNA reads TGCAGTGCTAGACTAGCGGGAGCTCATGAGCAGTTCTTC. This codes for CSARLAGAHEQFF.

At least ten counts were recorded for this clonotype. The chain joins TRBV28 to TRBJ2-3; 8 positions match TRBD2. V lost 8 bases, J lost 3 bases, and 10 bases stayed unmatched. CDR1 and CDR2 from the germline V gene are MDHEN and SYDVKM. The CDR3 has 15 residues. Here the CDR3 reads CASSAPGGGTDTQYF. As DNA, the CDR3 is TGTGCCAGCTCCGCCCCGGGAGGGGGGACAGATACGCAGTATTTT.

This clonotype came up many times. The V gene is TRBV7-2, the J gene TRBJ1-1, with D possibly being TRBD1 (6 bases). With 2 bases removed from V and 0 bases from J, the gap between germline ends came to 10 bases. Germline V lookup: CDR1 SGHTA, CDR2 FQGNSA. CDR3 length equals 15 residues. The CDR3 coding sequence is TGTGCCAGCAGCTTAACGGACAGAGTGAACACTGAAGCTTTCTTT. Translated: CASSLTDRVNTEAFF.

This clonotype has ten or more counts. The chain couples TRBV20-1 to TRBJ2-3; D is unclear. V lost 1 base and J lost 0, with 8 bases in between. This CDR3 is built from 14 residues. The germline CDR1 and CDR2 sequences are DFQATT and SNEGSKA (reference sequence). The CDR3 sequence: CSARVDGSTDTQYF. The DNA of the CDR3 is TGCAGTGCTAGAGTGGACGGCAGCACAGATACGCAGTATTTT.

A few counts support this clonotype. The chain couples TRBV5-1 to TRBJ2-5; maybe TRBD2 (6 bases). Germline CDR1 reads SGHRS; CDR2 reads YFSETQ. Deletions cut 0 bases from V and 0 bases from J, with 21 bases between. The CDR3 covers 19 residues. The CDR3 spells CASSLEEIPGSLYQETQYF. As DNA, the CDR3 is TGCGCCAGCAGCTTGGAAGAGATCCCCGGGAGCCTGTACCAAGAGACCCAGTACTTC.

Remarks on this clonotype: This may be a read error, as it is one base from a much larger clone. V is TRBV20-1 and J is TRBJ1-2, with D possibly matching TRBD1 (6 bases). Germline values: CDR1 DFQATT, CDR2 SNEGSKA (reference sequence). This CDR3 has 13 amino acids. Here the CDR3 reads CGAPVGQFRGYTF. Written as DNA, the CDR3 is TGCGGTGCTCCGGTCGGACAGTTCCGTGGCTACACCTTC.

This clonotype appeared many times. The V call is TRBV12-3 or TRBV12-4, the J call TRBJ2-1, with 8 bases aligning to TRBD2. There are 17 residues in the CDR3. The J segment lost 3 bases and the V segment lost 5 bases, leaving 12 bases of the junction unmatched. This chain's CDR3 is CASSPSGSFSHYNEQFF. CDR3 DNA sequence: TGTGCCAGCAGTCCCAGCGGGAGTTTTTCCCACTACAATGAGCAGTTCTTC.

The gene calls are TRBV7-2 and TRBJ1-5; D possibly corresponds to TRBD1 (6 bases). The CDR3 has 14 amino acids. The germline gives CDR1 SGHTA, CDR2 FQGNSA. V was clipped by 8 bases and J by 6 bases, with 17 bases between them. CDR3 bases: TGTGCCAGCGGCAGGGGCCAGTCCATTCAGCCCCAGCATTTT. It codes for CASGRGQSIQPQHF.

The rearrangement links TRBV30 to TRBJ1-1; the D gene is possibly TRBD1 (5 bases). From germline, CDR1 is GTSNPN and CDR2 SVGIG (reference sequence). The CDR3 extends over 15 amino acids. Trimming took off 3 bases at V and 4 bases at J, with 18 bases between the two ends. CDR3 sequence (DNA): TGTGCCTGGAGACTGCTAGTGGGGCCCGTCACTGAAGCTTTCTTT. This encodes CAWRLLVGPVTEAFF.

A few counts support this clonotype. The chain uses TRBV7-6 and TRBJ2-5; a weak D match, TRBD1 (6 bases). Germline V CDR1 and CDR2: SGHVS, FNYEAQ. The CDR3 runs to 13 residues. The V end lost 4 bases, the J end lost 14 bases, and 20 bases lay between the germline ends. CDR3 loop: CASSSNLETGFYF. In DNA form, the CDR3 reads TGTGCCAGCAGCTCCAACCTCGAAACAGGGTTCTACTTC.

The CDR3 DNA reads as TGTGCCAGCAGCTCCACCCCGGACAGGGGAGCGAACACCATATATTTT. This encodes CASSSTPDRGANTIYF. This sequence joins TRBV7-6 and TRBJ1-3; 9 bases line up with TRBD1. Germline values: CDR1 SGHVS, CDR2 FNYEAQ. The junction had 11 bases not matched to a gene; V was cut back by 4 bases and J by 7 bases. There are 16 residues in the CDR3.

This clonotype was detected ten times or more. This CDR3 reads CASSPAGSQETQYF. The CDR3, as DNA: TGTGCCAGCTCACCAGCGGGCAGCCAAGAGACCCAGTACTTC. V and J are TRBV18 and TRBJ2-5; a possible D gene is TRBD2 (5 bases). There are 14 residues in the CDR3. Germline loops: CDR1 KGHSH, CDR2 LQKENI. V gave up 2 bases and J gave up 1 base, with 8 bases separating them.

A note on this clonotype: A much larger clone differs from this one at a single base, so this may be a read error. The V call is TRBV20-1, the J call TRBJ2-1; D might be TRBD2 (5 bases). Germline V lookup: CDR1 DFQATT, CDR2 SNEGSKA (reference sequence). This CDR3 spans 16 amino acids. Here the CDR3 DNA reads TGCTGTGCTAGACTACGGCACGGAAGCTCCTACAATGAGCAGTTCTTC. It translates to CCARLRHGSSYNEQFF.

This clonotype was seen at least ten times. At one boundary the junction diverges from the germline segment, which might be a read error. This rearrangement joins TRBV12-3 or TRBV12-4 to TRBJ2-7; D unresolved. The CDR3 has 14 amino acids. Here the CDR3 reads CASSLEGGPYEQNF. The CDR3 DNA reads as TGTGCCAGCAGTTTAGAGGGTGGCCCTTACGAGCAGAACTTC.